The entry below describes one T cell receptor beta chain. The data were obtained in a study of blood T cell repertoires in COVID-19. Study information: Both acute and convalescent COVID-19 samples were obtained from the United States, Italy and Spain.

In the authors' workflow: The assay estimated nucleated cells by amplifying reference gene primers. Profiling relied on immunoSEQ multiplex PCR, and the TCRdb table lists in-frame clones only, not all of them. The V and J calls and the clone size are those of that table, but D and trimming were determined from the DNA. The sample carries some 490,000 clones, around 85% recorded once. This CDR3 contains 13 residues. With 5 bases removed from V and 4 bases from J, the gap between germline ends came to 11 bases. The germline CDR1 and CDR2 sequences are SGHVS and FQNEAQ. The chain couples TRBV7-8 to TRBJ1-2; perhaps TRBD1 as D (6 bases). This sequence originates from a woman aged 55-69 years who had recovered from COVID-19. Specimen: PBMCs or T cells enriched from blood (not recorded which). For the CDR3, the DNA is TGTGCCAGCAGCCGCAGGGGTCCCTATGGCTACACCTTC. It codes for CASSRRGPYGYTF.